This T cell receptor (beta chain) was documented in a study of cytomegalovirus exposure and HLA in healthy donors. On the study more broadly: One earlier analysis, a look at 150 million to 200 million T cells, found approximately 120 million unique TCR beta sequences. In terms of ancestry, the Caucasian-associated cluster contained roughly 80% of the roughly 400 genotyped donors. Study findings and constraints: Most TCR sequences were seen very rarely across donors, but some public TCRs occurred in many. The classifier, whose performance was assessed in both the original and validation cohorts, reportedly diagnosed cytomegalovirus status with high specificity and sensitivity.

Vbeta (60) and Jbeta (13) primers were used in the PCR. Sequencing used immunoSEQ multiplex PCR; TCRdb keeps in-frame clones, though not all of them. The sample has about 78,000 clones; about three quarters are singletons. A word on this clone: Antigen unknown. This CDR3 is also generated by other DNA sequences in the sample.

The ends were cut back, 1 base at V and 2 bases at J, with 6 bases in the middle. CDR3 length: 13 residues. CDR1 SGHRS and CDR2 YFSETQ come from the germline V gene. The sequence was collected from a woman in her thirties or forties in good health and CMV-seropositive. V gene TRBV5-1 combines with J gene TRBJ1-1; D uncertain. Sequenced: PBMCs. For the CDR3, the DNA is TGCGCCAGCAGCTTGAACAGTAACACTGAAGCTTTCTTT. It is translated as CASSLNSNTEAFF.